Listed here are 11 T cell receptor beta chains from one sample, sequenced in a study of cytomegalovirus exposure and HLA in healthy donors. The PCR employed 60 Vbeta primers together with 13 Jbeta primers. Sequencing was performed with immunoSEQ multiplex PCR; in TCRdb, only in-frame clones are kept and a portion is missing. This table holds about 180,000 clones, around 80% found once. Material: PBMCs. These receptors were taken from a man younger than 45 in good health and CMV-seropositive.

V gene TRBV5-1 combines with J gene TRBJ1-4; possibly TRBD1 for D (5 bases). Trimming pared 4 bases from V and 3 bases from J, leaving 10 bases between. Germline loops: CDR1 SGHRS, CDR2 YFSETQ. The CDR3 spans 14 residues. CDR3: CASSPGGANEKLFF. CDR3 sequence (DNA): TGCGCCAGCAGCCCCGGAGGGGCTAATGAAAAACTGTTTTTT. Full variable domain (outside the CDR3, taken from reference TRBV5-1 and TRBJ1-4): KAGVTQTPRYLIKTRGQQVTLSCSPISGHRSVSWYQQTPGQGLQFLFEYFSETQRNKGNFPGRFSGRQFSNSRSEMNVSTLELGDSALYLCASSPGGANEKLFFGSGTQLSVL.

CDR3 protein: CASSYQGATKNIQYF. In nucleotides, the CDR3 is TGTGCCAGCAGCTATCAGGGGGCGACCAAAAACATTCAGTACTTC. The chain combines TRBV7-9 with TRBJ2-4, with TRBD1 matching 8 bases. Per germline, CDR1 SEHNR and CDR2 FQNEAQ (reference sequence). Unmatched junction bases numbered 4, after V lost 4 bases and J lost 2 bases. The CDR3 has 15 amino acids.

The chain combines TRBV30 with TRBJ1-1; 7 nucleotides agree with TRBD1. The CDR3 runs to 12 residues. Germline V gives CDR1 GTSNPN, CDR2 SVGIG (reference sequence). J lost 5 bases, V lost 5 bases, and 5 bases had no gene match. This CDR3 reads CAWGGGRTEAFF. Here the CDR3 DNA reads TGTGCCTGGGGAGGGGGCAGGACTGAAGCTTTCTTT. The full variable domain, its missing parts supplied by reference TRBV30 and TRBJ1-1, is SQTIHQWPATLVQPVGSPLSLECTVEGTSNPNLYWYRQAAGRGLQLLFYSVGIGQISSEVPQNLSASRPQDRQFILSSKKLLLSDSGFYLCAWGGGRTEAFFGQGTRLTVV.

This rearrangement joins TRBV4-2 to TRBJ2-1; D possibly corresponds to TRBD1 (5 bases). V lost 0 bases, J lost 10 bases, and 16 bases lay in between. CDR1 is LGHNA, CDR2 YNFKEQ, per germline. The CDR3 length is 15 residues. The CDR3 DNA sequence: TGTGCCAGCAGCCAAGAAACCTCGCAGGGTTTGGAGCAGTTCTTC. Translated, it gives CASSQETSQGLEQFF.

The chain combines TRBV29-1 with TRBJ2-6; TRBD1 matches 7 bases. The trim removed 5 bases at V and 0 bases at J, leaving 7 bases unmatched. The CDR3 length is 16 residues. Germline V CDR1 and CDR2: SQVTM, ANQGSEA. The DNA for the CDR3 is TGCAGCGTTCGGGACAGTCTATCCTCTGGGGCCAACGTCCTGACTTTC. Encoded protein: CSVRDSLSSGANVLTF.

The chain is built from TRBV30 and TRBJ1-2; maybe TRBD1 (6 bases). V gave up 1 base and J gave up 3 bases, with 12 bases separating them. The CDR3 is 14 residues long. CDR1 is GTSNPN, CDR2 SVGIG, per germline (reference sequence). CDR3 sequence reads: CAWSGDNIDYGYTF. The CDR3 DNA reads as TGTGCCTGGAGTGGGGACAATATCGACTATGGCTACACCTTC. Based on the CDR3 plus reference TRBV30 and TRBJ1-2, the full variable domain is SQTIHQWPATLVQPVGSPLSLECTVEGTSNPNLYWYRQAAGRGLQLLFYSVGIGQISSEVPQNLSASRPQDRQFILSSKKLLLSDSGFYLCAWSGDNIDYGYTFGSGTRLTVV.

The V and J genes are TRBV4-2 and TRBJ2-7; TRBD2 is a possible D gene (6 bases). The CDR3 runs 16 residues. Germline V lookup: CDR1 LGHNA, CDR2 YNFKEQ. The germline V and J ends were trimmed by 3 bases and 5 bases, with 20 bases remaining between them. This CDR3 reads CASSQETGTAVDEQYF. The CDR3 DNA is TGTGCCAGCAGCCAGGAAACCGGGACTGCCGTGGACGAGCAGTACTTC.

The chain employs TRBV10-2 and TRBJ1-1; the D gene is possibly TRBD1 (5 bases). Germline V lookup: CDR1 WSHSY, CDR2 SAAADI. V was pared by 3 bases and J by 1 base, with 6 bases between. The CDR3 spans 13 residues. The CDR3 nucleotides are TGCGCCAGCAGTGAAGGGGCGAACACTGAAGCTTTCTTT. Encoded protein: CASSEGANTEAFF.

The chain carries TRBV15 and TRBJ2-1, with 9 bases aligning to TRBD2. Trimming at V came to 0 bases and at J to 3 bases, leaving 0 bases not matched to a gene. Per the germline V gene, CDR1 is LNHNV and CDR2 is YYDKDF (reference sequence). The CDR3 is 15 amino acids. DNA for the CDR3: TGTGCCACCAGCAGAGAGCGGGGGGGCTACAATGAGCAGTTCTTC. Amino acid sequence: CATSRERGGYNEQFF.

The chain joins TRBV6-1 to TRBJ1-3; the D is unclear. CDR1 is MNHNS, CDR2 SASEGT, per germline. V was cut by 7 bases and J by 0 bases, with 7 bases left in between. The CDR3 is 13 amino acids. The CDR3 here is CASIYSSGNTIYF. The CDR3, as DNA: TGTGCCAGCATATATAGCTCTGGAAACACCATATATTTT.

This clone has more than one count but fewer than ten. The CDR3 bases are TGTGCCAGCAGCGTACGACTAGCGGATTACAATGAGCAGTTCTTC. It translates to CASSVRLADYNEQFF. V gene TRBV9 combines with J gene TRBJ2-1; 9 bases line up with TRBD2. Germline loops: CDR1 SGDLS, CDR2 YYNGEE. After removal of 1 base from V and 4 bases from J, the junction contained 3 bases not matched to a gene. The length of the CDR3 is 15 residues. Full variable domain (rest looked up from reference TRBV9 and TRBJ2-1): DSGVTQTPKHLITATGQRVTLRCSPRSGDLSVYWYQQSLDQGLQFLIQYYNGEERAKGNILERFSAQQFPDLHSELNLSSLELGDSALYFCASSVRLADYNEQFFGPGTRLTVL.